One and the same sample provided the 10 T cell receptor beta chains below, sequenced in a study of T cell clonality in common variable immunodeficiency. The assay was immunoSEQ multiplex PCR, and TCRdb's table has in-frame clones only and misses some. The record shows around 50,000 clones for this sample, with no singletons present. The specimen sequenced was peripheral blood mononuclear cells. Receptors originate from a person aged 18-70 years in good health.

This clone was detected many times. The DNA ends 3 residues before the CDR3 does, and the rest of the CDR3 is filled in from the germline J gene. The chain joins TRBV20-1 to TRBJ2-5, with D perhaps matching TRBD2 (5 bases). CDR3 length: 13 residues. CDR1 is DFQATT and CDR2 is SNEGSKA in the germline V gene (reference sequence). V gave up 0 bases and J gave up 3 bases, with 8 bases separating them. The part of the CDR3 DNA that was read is TGCAGTGCTAGAGATCTCGGGGAAGAGACC. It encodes CSARDLGEET. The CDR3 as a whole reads CSARDLGEETQYF.

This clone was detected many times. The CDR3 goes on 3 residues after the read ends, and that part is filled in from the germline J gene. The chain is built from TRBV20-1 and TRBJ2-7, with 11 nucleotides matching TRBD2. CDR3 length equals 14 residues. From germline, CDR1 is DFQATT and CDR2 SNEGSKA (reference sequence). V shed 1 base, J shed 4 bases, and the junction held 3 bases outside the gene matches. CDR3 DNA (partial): TGCAGTGCTAGAGTAGCGGGAGGGGTATACGAG. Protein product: CSARVAGGVYE. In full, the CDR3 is CSARVAGGVYEQYF.

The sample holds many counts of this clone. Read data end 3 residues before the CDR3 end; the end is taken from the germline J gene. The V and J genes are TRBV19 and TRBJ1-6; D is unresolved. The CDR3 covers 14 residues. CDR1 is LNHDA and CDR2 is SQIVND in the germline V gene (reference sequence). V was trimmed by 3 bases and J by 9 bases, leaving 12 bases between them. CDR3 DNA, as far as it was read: TGTGCCAGTAGTATTACCCCGCCCGGTTCACCC. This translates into CASSITPPGSP. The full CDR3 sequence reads CASSITPPGSPLHF.

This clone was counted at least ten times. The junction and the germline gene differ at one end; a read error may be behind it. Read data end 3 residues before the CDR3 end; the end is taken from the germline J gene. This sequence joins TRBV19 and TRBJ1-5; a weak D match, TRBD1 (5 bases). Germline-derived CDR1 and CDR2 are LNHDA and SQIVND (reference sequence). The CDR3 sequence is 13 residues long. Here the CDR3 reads CASSIPGNRPQHF. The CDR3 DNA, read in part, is TGTGCCAGTAGTATACCAGGGAATCGGCCC.

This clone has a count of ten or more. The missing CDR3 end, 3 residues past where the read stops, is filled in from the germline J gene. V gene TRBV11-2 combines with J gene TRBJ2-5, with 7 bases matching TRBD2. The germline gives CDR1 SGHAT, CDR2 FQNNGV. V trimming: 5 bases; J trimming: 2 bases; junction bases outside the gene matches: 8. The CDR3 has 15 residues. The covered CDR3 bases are TGTGCCAGCAGCCGGCAAGCGGGGCTTCAAGAGACC. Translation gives CASSRQAGLQET. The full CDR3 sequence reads CASSRQAGLQETQYF. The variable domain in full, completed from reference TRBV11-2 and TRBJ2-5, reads EAGVAQSPRYKIIEKRQSVAFWCNPISGHATLYWYQQILGQGPKLLIQFQNNGVVDDSQLPKDRFSAERLKGVDSTLKIQPAKLEDSAVYLCASSRQAGLQETQYFGPGTRLLVL.

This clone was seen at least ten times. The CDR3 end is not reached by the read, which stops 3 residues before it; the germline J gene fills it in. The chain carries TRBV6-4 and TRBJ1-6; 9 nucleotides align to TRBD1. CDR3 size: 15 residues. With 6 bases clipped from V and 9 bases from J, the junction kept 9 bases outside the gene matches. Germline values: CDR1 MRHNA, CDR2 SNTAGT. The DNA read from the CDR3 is TGTGCCAGCAGCCTGATGGGACAGGGCCGTTCACCC. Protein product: CASSLMGQGRSP. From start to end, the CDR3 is CASSLMGQGRSPLHF.

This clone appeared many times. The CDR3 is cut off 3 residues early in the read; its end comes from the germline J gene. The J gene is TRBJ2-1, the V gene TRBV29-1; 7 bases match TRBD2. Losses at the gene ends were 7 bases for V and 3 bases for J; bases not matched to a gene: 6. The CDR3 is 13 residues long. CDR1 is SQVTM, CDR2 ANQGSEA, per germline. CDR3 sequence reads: CSGREAGYNEQFF. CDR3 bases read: TGCAGCGGCCGGGAGGCGGGCTACAATGAG.

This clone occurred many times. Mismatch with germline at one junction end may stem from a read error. The part of the CDR3 DNA that was read is TGCGCCAGCAGCCAAGACCCTAGCGGGAGTGGAGATACG. It translates to CASSQDPSGSGDT. The CDR3 as a whole reads CASSQDPSGSGDTQYF. V and J are TRBV4-2 and TRBJ2-3, with 10 positions matching TRBD2. The CDR3 goes on 3 residues after the read ends, and that part is filled in from the germline J gene. Germline V CDR1 and CDR2: LGHNA, YNFKEQ. The CDR3 is 16 residues long.

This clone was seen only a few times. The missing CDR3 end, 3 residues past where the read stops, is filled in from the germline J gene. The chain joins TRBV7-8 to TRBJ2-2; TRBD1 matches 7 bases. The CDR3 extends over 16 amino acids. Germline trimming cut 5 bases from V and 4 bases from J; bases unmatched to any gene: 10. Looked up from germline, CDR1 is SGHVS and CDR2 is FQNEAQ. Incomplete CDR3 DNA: TGTGCCAGCAGCCCAGCCGGGGCAGGGGGCACCGGGGAG. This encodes CASSPAGAGGTGE. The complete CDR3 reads CASSPAGAGGTGELFF.

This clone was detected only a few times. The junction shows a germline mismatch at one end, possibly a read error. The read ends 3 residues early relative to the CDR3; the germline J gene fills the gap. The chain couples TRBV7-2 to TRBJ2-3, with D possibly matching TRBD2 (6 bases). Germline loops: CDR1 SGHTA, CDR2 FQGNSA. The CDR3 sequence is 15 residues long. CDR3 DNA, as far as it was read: TGTGCCAGCAGCATAGCCCGGGAAGGCGGGGAGACG. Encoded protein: CASSIAREGGET. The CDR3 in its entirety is CASSIAREGGETQYF.